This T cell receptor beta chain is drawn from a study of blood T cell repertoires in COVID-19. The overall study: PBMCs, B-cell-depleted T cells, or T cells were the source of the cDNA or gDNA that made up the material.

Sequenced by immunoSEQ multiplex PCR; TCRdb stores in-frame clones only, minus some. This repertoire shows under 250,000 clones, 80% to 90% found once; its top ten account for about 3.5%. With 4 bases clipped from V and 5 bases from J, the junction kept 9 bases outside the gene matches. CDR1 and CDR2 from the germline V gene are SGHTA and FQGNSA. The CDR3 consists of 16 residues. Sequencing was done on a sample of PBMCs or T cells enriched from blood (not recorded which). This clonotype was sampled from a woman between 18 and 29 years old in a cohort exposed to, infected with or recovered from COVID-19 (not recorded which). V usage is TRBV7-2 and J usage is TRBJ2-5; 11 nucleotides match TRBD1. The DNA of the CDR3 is TGTGCCAGCAGCTCGACCGGGACAGGGGGGAAGGAGACCCAGTACTTC. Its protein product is CASSSTGTGGKETQYF.